These 20 T cell receptor beta chains were sequenced from one sample in a study of T cell repertoires in ileal Crohn's disease. Repertoires were generated with immunoSEQ multiplex PCR, while TCRdb's copy carries only in-frame clones and drops some. Of approximately 11,000 clones detected, around nine tenths appear once; the ten largest clones hold 8% to 10%. The time point: inflamed ileum from the surgical specimen. Sequences were obtained from ileal tissue. All receptors derive from an adult with Crohn's disease.

This clone showed up just once. V gene TRBV28 combines with J gene TRBJ2-1; 8 bases line up with TRBD1. CDR3 length equals 15 residues. Unmatched junction bases numbered 5, after V lost 5 bases and J lost 2 bases. CDR1 is MDHEN, CDR2 SYDVKM, per germline. CDR3 sequence (DNA): TGTGCCAGCAGTCCAGGGGGCGCCCCCTACAATGAGCAGTTCTTC. Translating gives CASSPGGAPYNEQFF.

The rearrangement links TRBV10-3 to TRBJ2-7, with D tentatively TRBD2 (5 bases). V was clipped by 0 bases and J by 9 bases, with 12 bases between them. The CDR3 is made up of 13 amino acids. Germline lookup yields CDR1 ENHRY and CDR2 SYGVKD. This CDR3 reads CAISESPLEVQYF. The CDR3 nucleotides read TGTGCCATCAGTGAGTCGCCGTTGGAGGTGCAGTACTTC.

The CDR3 nucleotides read TGTGCCAGCAGCCCAGTTAGCGGGAGTACACGCGAGCAGTACTTC. Protein product: CASSPVSGSTREQYF. The chain uses TRBV5-6 and TRBJ2-7; 9 nucleotides agree with TRBD2. There are 15 residues in the CDR3. CDR1 SGHDT and CDR2 YYEEEE come from the germline V gene. V was pared by 4 bases and J by 6 bases, with 11 bases of the junction left unmatched.

V is TRBV29-1 and J is TRBJ1-3; 11 positions agree with TRBD1. There are 15 residues in the CDR3. Germline CDR1 SQVTM, CDR2 ANQGSEA. Losses at the gene ends were 7 bases for V and 2 bases for J; bases not matched to a gene: 7. This chain's CDR3 is CSARTGGGPGNTIYF. The CDR3 DNA is TGCAGCGCCCGGACAGGGGGCGGCCCTGGAAACACCATATATTTT.

The chain has TRBV2 and TRBJ2-6; D is undetermined. CDR1 SNHLY and CDR2 FYNNEI come from the germline V gene. V was trimmed by 6 bases and J by 2 bases, leaving 11 bases between them. This CDR3 is built from 15 residues. CDR3 bases: TGTGCCAGCAGCACTATTTTACCTGGGGCCAACGTCCTGACTTTC. Amino acid sequence: CASSTILPGANVLTF.

The chain couples TRBV4-2 to TRBJ2-5; D may be TRBD2 (6 bases). Germline CDR1 and CDR2: LGHNA and YNFKEQ. The CDR3 contains 15 residues. V lost 4 bases and J lost 5, with 17 bases in between. CDR3 nucleotides: TGTGCCAGCAGCCGCACCCTGGCGGGAATGGAGACCCAGTACTTC. It translates to CASSRTLAGMETQYF.

A few counts support this clone. CDR3 amino acids: CATSRPGQGKVDTQYF. In nucleotides, the CDR3 is TGTGCCACCAGCAGACCGGGACAGGGGAAAGTAGATACGCAGTATTTT. The rearrangement links TRBV15 to TRBJ2-3, with 10 positions matching TRBD1. CDR3 length: 16 amino acids. The V gene end was trimmed by 2 bases and the J gene end by 5 bases; junction bases not matched to a gene: 7. CDR1 and CDR2 (germline): LNHNV, YYDKDF (reference sequence).

This clone has only one observation. The chain's CDR3 is CASRGPNTGELFF. DNA for the CDR3: TGTGCCAGCCGGGGCCCAAACACCGGGGAGCTGTTTTTT. The V and J genes are TRBV19 and TRBJ2-2, with D perhaps matching TRBD1 or TRBD2 (5 bases each). The CDR3 covers 13 residues. Trimming cost V 9 bases and J 2 bases, with 10 bases left between them. Germline lookup yields CDR1 LNHDA and CDR2 SQIVND (reference sequence).

The V gene is TRBV11-3, the J gene TRBJ2-1; the match to TRBD2 covers 7 bases. The junction had 1 base not matched to a gene; V was cut back by 2 bases and J by 6 bases. Germline CDR1 SGHNT, CDR2 YENEEA. This CDR3 region has 13 residues. Written as DNA, the CDR3 is TGTGCCAGCAGCTTACTAGCGGCCAATGAGCAGTTCTTC. Its translation is CASSLLAANEQFF.

The chain uses TRBV5-1 and TRBJ1-1; the match to TRBD1 covers 7 bases. There are 12 residues in the CDR3. J gave up 8 bases and V 0 bases, and 1 base lay outside the gene matches. Germline loops: CDR1 SGHRS, CDR2 YFSETQ. CDR3 amino acids: CASSLAGGEAFF. Written as DNA, the CDR3 is TGCGCCAGCAGCTTGGCAGGGGGGGAAGCTTTCTTT.

This sequence joins TRBV10-3 and TRBJ1-2; D is undetermined. The V end lost 4 bases, the J end lost 0 bases, and 9 bases lay between the germline ends. The germline gives CDR1 ENHRY, CDR2 SYGVKD. There are 14 residues in the CDR3. The CDR3 is CAISGSGANYGYTF. CDR3 DNA sequence: TGTGCCATCAGTGGTTCAGGAGCTAACTATGGCTACACCTTC.

The chain combines TRBV10-3 with TRBJ1-2, with a tentative D call TRBD1 (6 bases). The CDR3 covers 14 residues. Trimming took 0 bases from V and 10 from J, leaving 15 bases between them. Germline CDR1 is ENHRY and CDR2 is SYGVKD. This CDR3 is CAISESTRGTPYTF. In DNA form, the CDR3 reads TGTGCCATCAGTGAGTCGACTCGGGGGACACCCTACACCTTC.

The CDR3 DNA sequence: TGCAGCGTTGAAGGCAATGAGCAGTTCTTC. As protein: CSVEGNEQFF. The V call is TRBV29-1, the J call TRBJ2-1, with unresolved D. The V gene lost 1 base and the J gene lost 6 bases, with 1 base spanning the gap. Germline CDR1 is SQVTM and CDR2 is ANQGSEA. The CDR3 length is 10 residues.

This clone was counted a few times. V and J are TRBV2 and TRBJ1-2; the match to TRBD1 covers 8 bases. V lost 6 bases, J lost 1 base, and 7 bases stayed unmatched. The CDR3 spans 15 residues. Germline V CDR1 and CDR2: SNHLY, FYNNEI. In DNA form, the CDR3 reads TGTGCCAGCAGGGCCGGGACAGGTTTTAACTATGGCTACACCTTC. This translates into CASRAGTGFNYGYTF.

The chain is built from TRBV18 and TRBJ2-5; no clear D. This CDR3 has 13 residues. V was pared by 2 bases and J by 5 bases, with 9 bases between. Germline V gene lookup returns CDR1 KGHSH and CDR2 LQKENI. CDR3 sequence reads: CASSPEIGETQYF. For the CDR3, the DNA is TGTGCCAGCTCACCAGAAATCGGGGAGACCCAGTACTTC.

This chain links TRBV9 with TRBJ1-6; no firm D call. Germline V CDR1 and CDR2: SGDLS, YYNGEE. The CDR3 consists of 13 residues. V was shortened by 0 bases and J by 10 bases, with 8 bases between the two germline ends. This chain's CDR3 is CASSVVGFSPLHF. The CDR3 DNA sequence: TGTGCCAGCAGCGTAGTCGGCTTCTCACCCCTCCACTTT.

A few counts support this clone. V is TRBV29-1 and J is TRBJ2-5; perhaps TRBD2 as D (6 bases). CDR1 SQVTM and CDR2 ANQGSEA come from the germline V gene. V was clipped by 8 bases and J by 5 bases, with 15 bases between them. The CDR3 is made up of 12 amino acids. The CDR3, as DNA: TGCAGCATAGGACCCAGCGGGGAGACCCAGTACTTC. As protein: CSIGPSGETQYF.

This clone was found once. The chain employs TRBV5-4 and TRBJ2-1; 8 bases align to TRBD2. Trimming took 0 bases from V and 8 from J; bases not matched to a gene: 4. This CDR3 is 14 amino acids long. From germline, CDR1 is SGHNT and CDR2 YYREEE (reference sequence). The CDR3 DNA follows: TGTGCCAGCAGCTTGGAAGGGACTAGTCATGAGCAGTTCTTC. Translating gives CASSLEGTSHEQFF.

The chain combines TRBV6-1 with TRBJ1-2; 8 bases map to TRBD1. Germline lookup yields CDR1 MNHNS and CDR2 SASEGT. There are 14 residues in the CDR3. J was trimmed by 5 bases and V by 7 bases; bases with no gene match: 9. Here the CDR3 DNA reads TGTGCCAGCATCGAATGGACAGGGCCTTATGGCTACACCTTC. This sequence encodes CASIEWTGPYGYTF.

V and J are TRBV28 and TRBJ2-3; D uncertain. Germline loops: CDR1 MDHEN, CDR2 SYDVKM. V lost 3 bases and J 6 bases, leaving 19 bases between the germline ends. The CDR3 runs to 16 residues. CDR3 region: CASSFRASLLGDTQYF. CDR3 coding DNA: TGTGCCAGCAGTTTCAGAGCCAGCCTTCTCGGGGATACGCAGTATTTT.